This TCR beta chain was retrieved from a study of immune evolution from preneoplasia to lung adenocarcinoma. Looked up from germline, CDR1 is SGHKS and CDR2 is YYEKEE (reference sequence). Trimming removed 4 bases at V and 3 bases at J, with 5 bases between. CDR3 size: 11 residues. Measured with immunoSEQ multiplex PCR; TCRdb has only the in-frame clones, and not every one. The table records 900 to 1,200 clones, about four fifths of them present only once. In the case of this clone: Its antigen is unknown.

Study-wide results and limits: Normal lung had the highest top T cell clone frequencies. Later-stage lesions appeared to have more T cells, more diversity, less clonality.

This TCR came from a person between 65 and 79 years old with lung adenocarcinoma. The V call is TRBV5-5, the J call TRBJ2-7, with D unresolved. The specimen was FFPE atypical adenomatous hyperplasia tissue from the lung. Regarding subset: atypical adenomatous hyperplasia (AAH), lung preneoplasia. In DNA, the CDR3 is TGTGCCAGCAGCCTGGACTACGAGCAGTACTTC. Protein sequence: CASSLDYEQYF. The variable domain in full, completed from reference TRBV5-5 and TRBJ2-7, reads DAGVTQSPTHLIKTRGQQVTLRCSPISGHKSVSWYQQVLGQGPQFIFQYYEKEERGRGNFPDRFSARQFPNYSSELNVNALLLGDSALYLCASSLDYEQYFGPGTRLTVT.